The T cell receptor (beta chain) described here comes from a study of control samples from healthy donors and cancer patients. Germline lookup yields CDR1 ENHRY and CDR2 SYGVKD. CDR3 length: 15 residues. V dropped 3 bases and J dropped 9 bases, with 18 bases sitting between them. Libraries were prepared by immunoSEQ multiplex PCR; TCRdb keeps only in-frame clonotypes and omits some of them. The profile shows 150,000 to 200,000 clones, 80% to 95% of them singletons. Sequenced: blood. This clonotype was sampled from a woman aged 60-75 years in good health. This chain uses TRBV10-3 with TRBJ2-1; D may be TRBD1 or TRBD2 (7 bases each). The DNA for the CDR3 is TGTGCCATCAGTGACCCTCGACAGGGAGGGGGTGAGCAGTTCTTC. It encodes CAISDPRQGGGEQFF.